This T cell receptor beta chain was captured by sequencing in a study of response to subunit inactivated influenza vaccine (dated by TCRdb to 2016 to 2018). Turning to the overall study: Deep quantitative T cell receptor repertoire profiling was used in the study to track responses to a trivalent subunit inactivated influenza vaccine. Overall results and qualifications from the work: It was suggested by the authors that each seasonal influenza vaccination may recruit only a limited number of new T cells.

Receptor amplification or capture employed RT-PCR. TCRdb names Illumina HiSeq 2500 as the instrument used. TCRdb reprocessing: public reads trimmed at Q25 with fastp, clones called with MiXCR, in-frame beta chains kept. All rows with the same CDR3 protein become a single entry with the most common DNA and genes. This sample has hundreds of thousands of distinct CDR3 sequences in its table, and less than 20% of those were observed once. About 9.9% of the sample rests with the top ten. The cysteine opens and the phenylalanine closes a CDR3 of 20 amino acids. CDR3 DNA is the only sequence kept; it has 60 bases, read in frame from the first base. For this chain, trimming is 5 bases at the V end and 0 bases at the J end, and the number of junction bases without a gene match is 15. From a lookup of the germline V gene (reference sequence), CDR1 and CDR2 are SGHAT and FQDESV. On this clonotype: What this receptor recognizes is not known. No quality values exist for individual bases; no much larger clone is one base distant.

The TCR sequence derives from a man between 45 and 60 years old who received an inactivated influenza vaccine. Donor details come from another sample of the same person, matched by shared clones. The specimen was PBMCs from blood, collected 11 to 12 days after vaccination. The rearrangement joined TRBV11-1 to TRBJ2-1; the junction holds 11 bases that match TRBD2. The bases are TGTGCCAGCAGCGAGCACACCGGGACTAGCGGCAGTAGCTCCTACAATGAGCAGTTCTTC. It translates to CASSEHTGTSGSSSYNEQFF.